This T cell receptor beta chain appears in the sequencing data of a study of identifying expanded T cells in peripheral blood. Clones were sequenced by immunoSEQ multiplex PCR, and TCRdb holds only the in-frame ones, with some missing. The sample holds under 70,000 clones, around 87% seen once. During the collection period, no donor immune events like infections were recorded. For this clone: Its antigen is undetermined.

Overall study results and limits: Technical replicates showed around 1.3 changed clones; approximately 2 weeks approximately 16; four weeks 19. Two-week clone count variance significantly increased as total template count grew.

This CDR3 has 11 amino acids. Per germline, CDR1 SGHDT and CDR2 YYEEEE. V was shortened by 3 bases and J by 8 bases, with 8 bases between the two germline ends. Sequencing used blood. The chain couples TRBV5-6 to TRBJ1-1; no clear D. This TCR derives from a person aged 18 to 69 in good health. The CDR3 spells CASSSSNEAFF. The CDR3 DNA sequence: TGTGCCAGCAGCTCATCAAACGAAGCTTTCTTT.